This T cell receptor (beta chain) was sequenced in a study of T cells in Graves' hyperthyroidism and ophthalmopathy. Regarding the study as a whole: Also found in blood were most expanded thyroid clonotypes above 0.001.

Many counts were recorded for this clonotype. Its antigen remains unknown. Newly diagnosed patients aged 18 to 65 had hyperthyroidism of under 2 months' duration. Patients with uncontrolled infections, other autoimmune diseases, pregnancy or lactation were excluded. V was shortened by 2 bases and J by 6 bases, with 11 bases between the two germline ends. There are 14 residues in the CDR3. Germline V gene lookup returns CDR1 SNHLY and CDR2 FYNNEI. Amplification yielded TCR beta CDR3 regions, with RNA transcripts as the source. The primer set for the first-round RT-PCR of the TCR CDR3 was HTBI. TCRdb passed the multiplex PCR reads through MiXCR, listing each CDR3 protein once. The data hold 750,000 to 900,000 distinct CDR3 sequences, with 35% to 45% observed a single time.

The sequenced sample was blood. The chain combines TRBV2 with TRBJ1-5; D not resolved. The clonotype comes from a man in his late teens or twenties with Graves' hyperthyroidism. As DNA, the CDR3 is TGTGCCAGCAGTGAAAACGGAGCGATTCAGCCCCAGCATTTT. Its protein is CASSENGAIQPQHF.